The clone carrying this T cell receptor (beta chain) was recorded a few times. Its specificity is unknown. The data stem from a study of T cells in Graves' hyperthyroidism and ophthalmopathy. Study results and caveats: A 13 V-J signature model discriminated ophthalmopathy versus stable hyperthyroidism.

Patients aged 18 to 65 had newly diagnosed hyperthyroidism of under 2 months' duration. Patients with uncontrolled infections, other autoimmune diseases, pregnancy or lactation were excluded. Researchers took RNA transcripts and amplified the TCR beta CDR3 regions from them. The HTBI primer set drove a first-round RT-PCR of the TCR CDR3. Via MiXCR, TCRdb re-called the multiplex PCR reads, giving one row per CDR3 protein. The table has about 130,000 distinct CDR3 sequences, roughly 23% seen once. The germline V gene has CDR1 KGHDR and CDR2 SFDVKD. The CDR3 spans 15 residues. V lost 5 bases to trimming and J lost 3 bases, with 16 bases between them.

This clonotype was sampled from a woman between 45 and 65 years old with Graves' hyperthyroidism that later progressed to Graves' ophthalmopathy. The chain carries TRBV24-1 and TRBJ2-7; D may match TRBD1 or TRBD2 (5 bases each). Sample: blood. In DNA form, the CDR3 reads TGTGCCACCAGTGGGGGGATGGCAGGGATCTACGAGCAGTACTTC. It translates to CATSGGMAGIYEQYF.